The 20 T cell receptor beta chains below come from one sample, sequenced in a study of shared clonotypes between healthy human individuals. Positive CCR7 selection of CD45RO-negative cells yielded the naive CD8 cells, and terminally differentiated effector memory CD45RA+ cells were excluded. The data were produced by immunoSEQ multiplex PCR, yet TCRdb's version contains in-frame clones alone and is incomplete. This repertoire shows just over 2,000,000 clones, roughly 94% found once; its top ten account for about 1.1%. Sequencing was performed on naive CD8+ T cells sorted from blood. Every receptor here comes from a man in his late teens or twenties in good health.

The chain carries TRBV27 and TRBJ1-1, with TRBD1 as a possible D gene (5 bases). Per germline, CDR1 MNHEY and CDR2 SMNVEV (reference sequence). Trimming removed 5 bases from V and 7 bases from J, with 23 bases in between. This CDR3 region has 16 residues. As DNA, the CDR3 is TGTGCCAGCAGTCCGGAGGAGGGGCGCATCTTACTTGAAGCTTTCTTT. Protein: CASSPEEGRILLEAFF.

The chain couples TRBV9 to TRBJ2-5, with D maybe TRBD1 (6 bases). The V end was cut by 0 bases, the J end by 4 bases, with 7 bases between. This CDR3 is 13 amino acids long. Germline values: CDR1 SGDLS, CDR2 YYNGEE. CDR3 sequence (DNA): TGTGCCAGCAGCGTAGGGGACATAGAGACCCAGTACTTC. Residues: CASSVGDIETQYF.

CDR3 in amino acids: CASSIFSGYEQYF. CDR3 DNA: TGTGCCAGTAGTATATTTAGCGGATACGAGCAGTACTTC. The chain links TRBV19 to TRBJ2-7; a possible D gene is TRBD2 (6 bases). CDR1 LNHDA and CDR2 SQIVND come from the germline V gene (reference sequence). This CDR3 comprises 13 residues. Between the trimmed V and J ends, which lost 2 bases and 4 bases, there was a span of 9 bases.

The chain employs TRBV10-2 and TRBJ1-1, with D tentatively TRBD1 (5 bases). Germline CDR1 is WSHSY and CDR2 is SAAADI. The ends were cut back, 6 bases at V and 0 bases at J, with 11 bases in the middle. This CDR3 is 14 amino acids long. CDR3 in DNA: TGCGCCAGCAGCCTAGGGGATTTGAACACTGAAGCTTTCTTT. It codes for CASSLGDLNTEAFF.

CDR3 nucleotides: TGTGCCTGGAGCGGGGGGGGACAGAACTACAATGAGCAGTTCTTC. This encodes CAWSGGGQNYNEQFF. This chain uses TRBV30 with TRBJ2-1, with D possibly TRBD2 on 8 matching bases. This CDR3 has 15 residues. The germline gives CDR1 GTSNPN, CDR2 SVGIG (reference sequence). Trimming shortened V by 3 bases and J by 3 bases, and 15 bases separated the two germline ends.

This chain uses TRBV28 with TRBJ1-5; D is unclear. The V gene lost 4 bases and the J gene lost 0 bases, with 13 bases spanning the gap. Germline V gene sequence: CDR1 MDHEN, CDR2 SYDVKM. The CDR3 consists of 16 residues. CDR3 bases: TGTGCCAGCAGTTACCCCGGGCATAATAGCAATCAGCCCCAGCATTTT. Translation gives CASSYPGHNSNQPQHF.

V usage is TRBV13 and J usage is TRBJ2-3, with 10 bases fitting TRBD1. The ends lost 5 bases at V and 4 bases at J; junction bases unmatched: 9. This CDR3 contains 16 residues. Germline V gene lookup returns CDR1 PRHDT and CDR2 FYEKMQ (reference sequence). In nucleotides, the CDR3 is TGTGCCAGCAGCGACTACGGGACAGGGGCGGCAGATACGCAGTATTTT. Protein sequence: CASSDYGTGAADTQYF.

The V and J genes are TRBV6-5 and TRBJ2-7; TRBD1 might be the D (6 bases). This CDR3 has 14 amino acids. Trimming stripped 5 bases from V and 0 bases from J, with 11 bases between. CDR1 and CDR2 (germline): MNHEY, SVGAGI. In DNA form, the CDR3 reads TGTGCCAGCAGTGAACAGGGCCTCTCCTACGAGCAGTACTTC. Its translation: CASSEQGLSYEQYF.

The chain recombines TRBV5-6 with TRBJ1-2, with unresolved D. Germline CDR1 and CDR2: SGHDT and YYEEEE. V lost 2 bases, J lost 7 bases, and 15 bases lay in between. CDR3 length: 14 amino acids. Here the CDR3 DNA reads TGTGCCAGCAGCTTTCCGGTAGAAGGGTTTGGCTACACCTTC. Amino acids: CASSFPVEGFGYTF. Using reference TRBV5-6 and TRBJ1-2 for the parts outside the CDR3, the full variable domain is DAGVTQSPTHLIKTRGQQVTLRCSPKSGHDTVSWYQQALGQGPQFIFQYYEEEERQRGNFPDRFSGHQFPNYSSELNVNALLLGDSALYLCASSFPVEGFGYTFGSGTRLTVV.

To note about this clone: Other DNA variants within this sample encode the same CDR3. The CDR3 reads CASSLEAENTEAFF. The DNA for the CDR3 is TGTGCCAGCAGCTTAGAAGCCGAGAACACTGAAGCTTTCTTT. This chain links TRBV7-6 with TRBJ1-1; D gene uncertain. Trimming stripped 1 base from V and 1 base from J, with 7 bases between. Germline V gene data show CDR1 as SGHVS and CDR2 as FNYEAQ. The CDR3 loop spans 14 amino acids.

The rearrangement joins TRBV4-1 to TRBJ2-7; D perhaps matches TRBD2 (6 bases). The V end lost 3 bases, the J end lost 1 base, and 13 bases lay between the germline ends. CDR1 and CDR2 (germline): MGHRA, YSYEKL. The CDR3 length is 15 residues. DNA for the CDR3: TGCGCCAGCAGCCATAGGCAGGGACTGTCCTACGAGCAGTACTTC. Protein: CASSHRQGLSYEQYF.

The chain couples TRBV7-9 to TRBJ2-1, with D tentatively TRBD1 (6 bases). The ends were cut back, 5 bases at V and 2 bases at J, with 13 bases in the middle. The CDR3 runs to 15 residues. Germline V gene lookup returns CDR1 SEHNR and CDR2 FQNEAQ (reference sequence). CDR3 DNA: TGTGCCAGCAGCCATCCAGGGGACACCTACAATGAGCAGTTCTTC. Translated: CASSHPGDTYNEQFF.

CDR3 region: CATALTPVNEQFF. The CDR3 coding sequence is TGTGCCACCGCCCTTACGCCAGTCAATGAGCAGTTCTTC. V usage is TRBV7-3 and J usage is TRBJ2-1, with unresolved D. The V gene lost 10 bases and the J gene lost 6 bases, with 16 bases spanning the gap. Germline V gene data show CDR1 as SGHTA and CDR2 as FQGTGA. This CDR3 region has 13 residues.

This chain joins TRBV27 and TRBJ1-5; D call uncertain. Per the germline V gene, CDR1 is MNHEY and CDR2 is SMNVEV (reference sequence). V lost 1 base to trimming and J lost 10 bases, with 17 bases between them. The CDR3 is 15 residues long. CDR3 DNA sequence: TGTGCCAGCAGTTTATTGAGGGCGGCTCGGTATCCCCAGCATTTT. Translation: CASSLLRAARYPQHF.

This clone was seen once. This chain links TRBV28 with TRBJ1-6, with no clear D. This CDR3 comprises 14 residues. Per germline, CDR1 MDHEN and CDR2 SYDVKM. The V end lost 6 bases, the J end lost 7 bases, and 13 bases lay between the germline ends. The CDR3 is CASSSPVGNSPLHF. DNA of the CDR3: TGTGCCAGCAGCTCCCCGGTCGGCAATTCACCCCTCCACTTT.

V is TRBV29-1 and J is TRBJ2-7, with a tentative D call TRBD1 (6 bases). Trimming cost V 3 bases and J 1 base, with 10 bases left between them. This CDR3 has 13 residues. The germline CDR1 and CDR2 sequences are SQVTM and ANQGSEA. CDR3 DNA sequence: TGCAGCGTTGATGCAGGGGCATCCTACGAGCAGTACTTC. Its protein product is CSVDAGASYEQYF.

V gene TRBV4-2 combines with J gene TRBJ2-3; 11 positions match TRBD2. The germline gives CDR1 LGHNA, CDR2 YNFKEQ. Unmatched junction bases numbered 7, after V lost 3 bases and J lost 2 bases. CDR3 size: 17 residues. The CDR3 DNA reads TGTGCCAGCAGCCATTACCTAGCGGGGGGCAACACAGATACGCAGTATTTT. Translating gives CASSHYLAGGNTDTQYF.

As for this clone: A much more abundant neighbour one base away suggests this may be a read error. The chain combines TRBV7-3 with TRBJ2-5; 9 nucleotides agree with TRBD2. Unmatched junction bases numbered 0, after V lost 2 bases and J lost 2 bases. The CDR3 runs 14 residues. In germline, CDR1 is SGHTA, CDR2 FQGTGA. CDR3 sequence reads: CASSLLAGQETQYF. The CDR3 DNA is TGTGCCAGCAGCTTACTAGCGGGGCAAGAGACCCAGTACTTC.

This chain connects TRBV28 to TRBJ1-1, with 9 bases matching TRBD1. The CDR3 is made up of 13 amino acids. The germline V gene encodes CDR1 MDHEN and CDR2 SYDVKM. The V and J ends lost 6 bases and 5 bases, in that order; junction bases with no gene match: 4. For the CDR3, the DNA is TGTGCCAGCAGCCGGACAGGGGTTACTGAAGCTTTCTTT. As protein: CASSRTGVTEAFF.

Details on this clone: This sample also contains other DNA sequences that code for the same CDR3. The V call is TRBV4-1, the J call TRBJ2-7; D remains unclear. CDR3 length: 14 residues. V shed 0 bases and J shed 0 bases, with 6 bases lying between them. In germline, CDR1 is MGHRA, CDR2 YSYEKL. CDR3 nucleotides: TGCGCCAGCAGCCAAGACCTGGGCTCCTACGAGCAGTACTTC. Its translation is CASSQDLGSYEQYF.